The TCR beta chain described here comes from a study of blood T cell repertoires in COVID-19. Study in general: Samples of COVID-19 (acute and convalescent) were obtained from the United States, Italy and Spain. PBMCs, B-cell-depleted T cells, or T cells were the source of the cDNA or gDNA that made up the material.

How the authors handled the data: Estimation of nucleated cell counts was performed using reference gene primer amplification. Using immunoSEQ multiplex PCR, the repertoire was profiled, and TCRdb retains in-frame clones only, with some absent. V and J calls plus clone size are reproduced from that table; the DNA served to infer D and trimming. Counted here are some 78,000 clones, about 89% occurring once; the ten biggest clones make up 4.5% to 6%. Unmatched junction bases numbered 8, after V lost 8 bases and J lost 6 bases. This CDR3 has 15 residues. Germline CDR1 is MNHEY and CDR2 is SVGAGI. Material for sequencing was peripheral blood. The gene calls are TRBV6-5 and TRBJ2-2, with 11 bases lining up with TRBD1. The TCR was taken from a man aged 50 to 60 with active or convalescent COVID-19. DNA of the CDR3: TGTGCCAGCCTACTTGGACAGGGGGCTTCCGGGGAGCTGTTTTTT. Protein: CASLLGQGASGELFF.